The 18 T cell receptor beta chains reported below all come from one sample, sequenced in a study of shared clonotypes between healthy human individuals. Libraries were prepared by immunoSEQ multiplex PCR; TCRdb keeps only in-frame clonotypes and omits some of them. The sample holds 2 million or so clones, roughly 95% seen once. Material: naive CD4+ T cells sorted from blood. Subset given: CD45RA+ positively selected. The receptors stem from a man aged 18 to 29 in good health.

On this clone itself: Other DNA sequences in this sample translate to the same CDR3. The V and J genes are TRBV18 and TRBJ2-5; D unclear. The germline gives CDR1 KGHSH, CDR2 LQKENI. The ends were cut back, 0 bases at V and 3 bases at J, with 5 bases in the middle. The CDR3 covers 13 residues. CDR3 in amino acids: CASSPPAEETQYF. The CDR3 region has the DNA TGTGCCAGCTCACCACCGGCGGAAGAGACCCAGTACTTC.

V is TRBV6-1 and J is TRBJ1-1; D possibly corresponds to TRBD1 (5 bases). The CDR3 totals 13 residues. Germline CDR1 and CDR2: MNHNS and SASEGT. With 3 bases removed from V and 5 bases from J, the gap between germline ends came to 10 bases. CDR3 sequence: CASSEGVWTEAFF. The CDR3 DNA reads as TGTGCCAGCAGTGAGGGGGTTTGGACTGAAGCTTTCTTT.

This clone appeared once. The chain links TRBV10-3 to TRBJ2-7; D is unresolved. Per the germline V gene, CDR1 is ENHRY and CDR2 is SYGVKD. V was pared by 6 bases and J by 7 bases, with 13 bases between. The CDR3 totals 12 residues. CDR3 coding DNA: TGTGCCATCAGCCCTGGGCATCGGGAGCAGTACTTC. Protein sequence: CAISPGHREQYF.

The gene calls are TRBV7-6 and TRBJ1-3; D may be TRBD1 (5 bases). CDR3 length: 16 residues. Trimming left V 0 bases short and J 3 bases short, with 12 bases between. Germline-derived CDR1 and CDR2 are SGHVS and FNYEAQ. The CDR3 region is CASSLAGTPYGNTIYF. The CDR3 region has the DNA TGTGCCAGCAGCTTAGCGGGGACTCCTTATGGAAACACCATATATTTT.

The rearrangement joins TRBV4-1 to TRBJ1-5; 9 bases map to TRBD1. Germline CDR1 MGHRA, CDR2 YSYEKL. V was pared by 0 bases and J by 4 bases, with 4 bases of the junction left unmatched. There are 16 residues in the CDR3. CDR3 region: CASSQDRGTGNQPQHF. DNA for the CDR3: TGCGCCAGCAGCCAAGATCGGGGGACAGGGAATCAGCCCCAGCATTTT.

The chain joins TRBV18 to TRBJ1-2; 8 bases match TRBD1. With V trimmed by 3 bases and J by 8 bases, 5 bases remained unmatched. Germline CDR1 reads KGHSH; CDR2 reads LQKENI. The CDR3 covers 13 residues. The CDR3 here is CASSPSGGWGYTF. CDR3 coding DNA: TGTGCCAGCTCACCTTCAGGGGGCTGGGGCTACACCTTC.

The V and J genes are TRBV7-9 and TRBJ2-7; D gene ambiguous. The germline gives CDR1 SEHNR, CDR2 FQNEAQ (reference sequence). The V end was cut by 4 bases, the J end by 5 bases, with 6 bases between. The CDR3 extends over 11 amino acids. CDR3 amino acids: CASSSRDEQYF. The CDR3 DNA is TGTGCCAGCAGCTCCAGAGACGAGCAGTACTTC.

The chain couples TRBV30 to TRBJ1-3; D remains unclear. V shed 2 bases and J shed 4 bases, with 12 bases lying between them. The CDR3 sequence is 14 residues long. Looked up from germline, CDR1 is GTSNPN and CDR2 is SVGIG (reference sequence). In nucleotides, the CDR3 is TGTGCCTGGAGTCCGCACGGGTACGGAAACACCATATATTTT. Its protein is CAWSPHGYGNTIYF.

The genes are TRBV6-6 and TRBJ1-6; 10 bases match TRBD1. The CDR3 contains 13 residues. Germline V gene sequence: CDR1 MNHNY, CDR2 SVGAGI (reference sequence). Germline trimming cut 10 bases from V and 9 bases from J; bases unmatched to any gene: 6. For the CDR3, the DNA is TGTGCCAACTCGGGACAGGGGAGTTCACCCCTCCACTTT. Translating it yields CANSGQGSSPLHF.

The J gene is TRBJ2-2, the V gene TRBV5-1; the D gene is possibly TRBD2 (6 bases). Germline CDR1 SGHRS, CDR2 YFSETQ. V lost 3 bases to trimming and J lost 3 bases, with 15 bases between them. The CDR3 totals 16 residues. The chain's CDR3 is CASSSRGGGDTGELFF. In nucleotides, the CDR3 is TGCGCCAGCAGCTCCAGAGGCGGAGGGGACACCGGGGAGCTGTTTTTT.

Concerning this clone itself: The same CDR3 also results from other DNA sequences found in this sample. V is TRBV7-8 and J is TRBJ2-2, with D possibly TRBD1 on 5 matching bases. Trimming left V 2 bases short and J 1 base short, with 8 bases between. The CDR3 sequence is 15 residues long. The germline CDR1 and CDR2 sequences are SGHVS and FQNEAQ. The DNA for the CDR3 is TGTGCCAGCAGCTTACAGGGCAAGAACACCGGGGAGCTGTTTTTT. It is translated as CASSLQGKNTGELFF.

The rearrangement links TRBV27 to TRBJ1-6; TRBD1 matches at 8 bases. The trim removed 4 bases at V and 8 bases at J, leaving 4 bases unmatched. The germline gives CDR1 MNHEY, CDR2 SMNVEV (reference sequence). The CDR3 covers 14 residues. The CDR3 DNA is TGTGCCAGCAGTTCCAGGGGGCCGGATTCACCCCTCCACTTT. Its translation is CASSSRGPDSPLHF.

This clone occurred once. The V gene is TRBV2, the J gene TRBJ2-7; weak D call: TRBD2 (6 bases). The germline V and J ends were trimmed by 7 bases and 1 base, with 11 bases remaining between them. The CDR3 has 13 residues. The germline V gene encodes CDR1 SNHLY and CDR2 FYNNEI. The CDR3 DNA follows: TGTGCCAGCACCTCGGGGGTGTCCTACGAGCAGTACTTC. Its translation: CASTSGVSYEQYF.

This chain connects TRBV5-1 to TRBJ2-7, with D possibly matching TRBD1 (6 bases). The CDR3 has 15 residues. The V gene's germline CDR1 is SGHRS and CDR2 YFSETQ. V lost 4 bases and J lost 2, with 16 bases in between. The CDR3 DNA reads TGCGCCAGCAGCCCGAGGGGACAAGGGACCTACGAGCAGTACTTC. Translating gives CASSPRGQGTYEQYF.

CDR3 nucleotides: TGTGCCAGCAGGCGCCTAGACGACGGGAACACTGAAGCTTTCTTT. Encoded protein: CASRRLDDGNTEAFF. The chain recombines TRBV6-5 with TRBJ1-1; no clear D. The CDR3 length is 15 residues. CDR1 MNHEY and CDR2 SVGAGI come from the germline V gene. V was cut by 6 bases and J by 1 base, with 15 bases left in between.

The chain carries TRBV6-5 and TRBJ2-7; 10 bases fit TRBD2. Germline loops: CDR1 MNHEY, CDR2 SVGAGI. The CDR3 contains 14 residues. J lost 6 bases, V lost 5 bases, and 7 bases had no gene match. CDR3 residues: CASSTSGVASEQYF. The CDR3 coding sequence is TGTGCCAGCAGTACTAGCGGGGTGGCTAGCGAGCAGTACTTC.

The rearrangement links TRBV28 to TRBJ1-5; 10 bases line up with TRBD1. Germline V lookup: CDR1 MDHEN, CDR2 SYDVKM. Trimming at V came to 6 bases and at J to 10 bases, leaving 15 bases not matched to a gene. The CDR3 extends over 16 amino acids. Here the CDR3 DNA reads TGTGCCAGCAGCAGCCGACCCGGGACAGGGGTTATTCCCCAGCATTTT. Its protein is CASSSRPGTGVIPQHF.

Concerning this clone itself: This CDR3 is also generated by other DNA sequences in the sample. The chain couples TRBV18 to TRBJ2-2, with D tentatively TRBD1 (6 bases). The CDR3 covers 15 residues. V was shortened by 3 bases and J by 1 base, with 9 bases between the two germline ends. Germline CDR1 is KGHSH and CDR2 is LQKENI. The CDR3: CASSPRTENTGELFF. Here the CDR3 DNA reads TGTGCCAGCTCACCCCGGACAGAGAACACCGGGGAGCTGTTTTTT.